This T cell receptor (beta chain) was sequenced for a study of the immune and genomic landscape of osteosarcoma (dated by TCRdb to about 2020). About the study as a whole: The overall cohort included a few dozen pediatric and adult patients with high-grade osteosarcoma, and the median age at diagnosis was about 25 years (range 5-81). The cohort was enriched for poor-risk disease, as unfavorable pathologic response to standard therapy was shown in roughly 73% of the cohort and around two thirds of the cohort were deceased. In the overall cohort, around 60% of patients were male, and localized disease at diagnosis was presented by roughly 80% of patients. The study profiled osteosarcoma specimens with whole genome, RNA and T-cell receptor sequencing plus immunohistochemistry and reverse phase protein arrays to define immunogenic potential. TCR sequencing results were integrated with transcriptome, protein array and immunostaining data to characterize the osteosarcoma immunogenomic landscape. An explanation for the limited clinical activity of immune checkpoint inhibitors in osteosarcoma was sought in the study. A few patients contributed a couple of samples from the same tumor site.

A remark on this clone: Its antigen remains undetermined. No quality values exist for individual bases; no much larger clone is one base distant.

Specimens were post-treatment primary, local recurrence and metastasis tumors from poor-prognosis patients. Frozen resected lung metastases of osteosarcoma were used as metastasis specimens. TCR beta chain CDR3 regions were immunosequenced with the ImmunoSEQ Assay (Adaptive Biotechnologies). Regarding the original processing steps: The ImmunoSEQ Analyzer platform was used to export TCRB rearrangements, read counts, read proportions and gene usage. T-cell clonality was computed as 1 minus Pielou's evenness on productive rearrangements. In the clonal space homeostasis analysis, clonotypes were grouped as rare, small, medium, large or hyperexpanded (0.01 to 1 of the repertoire). TCR productive clonality was compared across immune clusters C1, C2 and C3 using the Wilcoxon rank sum test. TCRdb holds this immuneACCESS table with in-frame rearrangements only. Some clones are missing; in checked studies, unresolved V genes explain under half, and the rest has no known cause. That table supplies the V and J calls and clone size; D and trimming were determined from the DNA. Here the sample has approximately 1,300 clones; 73% occur a single time. Less than 45% of the sample lies in the top ten.

Broad study findings and their caveats: Overall, productive TCR clonality was low, with a mean of 0.09 and a maximum of 0.3, which suggests limited clonal expansion of T cells. Higher TCR productive clonality was observed in the immune-hot C3 cluster than in the cold C1 cluster, although TCR productive clonality remained low overall. Clonality benchmarks were derived from external normal skin and healthy peripheral blood data rather than from matched normal tissue. Because osteosarcoma is rare and all possible samples were collected, sample size was not determined by any statistical method. In five cases a single hyperexpanded clone dominated the repertoire, and each of those five cases had fewer than 100 T-cell clonotypes. Alongside the frozen tumor specimens, matched blood was collected from only a couple of patients.

V and J are trimmed by 1 base and 5 bases, and the gene matches miss 7 bases of the junction. The CDR3 runs 16 residues from the cysteine to the phenylalanine. The DNA shown is the 48-base CDR3, in frame from base 1. Based on the germline V gene, the CDR1 and CDR2 sequences are LGHNA and YSLEER. The receptor's source is a woman in her 30s with osteosarcoma. The age is the age at diagnosis. The sample taken for sequencing was metastatic tumor tissue from the lung. In light of the paper, this sample's cell subset or site label describes: lung metastasis of osteosarcoma. The sequence joins TRBV4-3 to TRBJ2-1, and TRBD2 aligns with 8 junction nucleotides. The sequence in DNA is TGCGCCAGCAGCCAAGGAGTCGCACTAGCGGACAATGAGCAGTTCTTC. It translates to CASSQGVALADNEQFF.